This T cell receptor (beta chain) derives from a study of response to subunit inactivated influenza vaccine (dated by TCRdb to 2016 to 2019). About the full investigation: Deep quantitative profiling of the T cell receptor repertoire was used in the study to follow responses to a trivalent subunit inactivated influenza vaccine.

What the study reported, not specific to this receptor: The authors suggested that each seasonal influenza vaccination may recruit only a limited number of new T cells.

The library was generated by RT-PCR. Sequencing used an Illumina HiSeq 2500. The raw public reads went through TCRdb reprocessing: fastp at Q25, MiXCR clone calling, in-frame beta chains kept. Rows matching on CDR3 protein sequence are summarized as one entry with the most common DNA and genes. This sample comprises more than 700,000 distinct CDR3 sequences, 21% of them detected only once. About 10% of the sample is taken by the ten largest. Measured from the cysteine to the phenylalanine, the CDR3 is 11 residues long. Just CDR3 DNA is preserved here, 33 bases in frame from base 1. V is reduced by 3 bases and J by 7 bases, leaving a spacing of 7 bases between them. Reading the germline V gene (reference sequence) gives CDR1 DFQATT and CDR2 SNEGSKA. This clonotype was detected only a few times. No antigen is known for it. Qualities for individual bases were not recorded, and no much larger clone is one base off.

The sequence was collected from a man in his fifties or sixties who received an inactivated influenza vaccine. Donor details come from another sample of the same person, matched by shared clones. The source was PBMCs from blood, collected less than 6 days after vaccination. This sequence uses TRBV20-1 and TRBJ2-1; there is no confident call for the D gene. The CDR3 region: CSASGKNEQFF. The DNA reads as follows: TGCAGTGCTAGTGGTAAAAATGAGCAGTTCTTC.